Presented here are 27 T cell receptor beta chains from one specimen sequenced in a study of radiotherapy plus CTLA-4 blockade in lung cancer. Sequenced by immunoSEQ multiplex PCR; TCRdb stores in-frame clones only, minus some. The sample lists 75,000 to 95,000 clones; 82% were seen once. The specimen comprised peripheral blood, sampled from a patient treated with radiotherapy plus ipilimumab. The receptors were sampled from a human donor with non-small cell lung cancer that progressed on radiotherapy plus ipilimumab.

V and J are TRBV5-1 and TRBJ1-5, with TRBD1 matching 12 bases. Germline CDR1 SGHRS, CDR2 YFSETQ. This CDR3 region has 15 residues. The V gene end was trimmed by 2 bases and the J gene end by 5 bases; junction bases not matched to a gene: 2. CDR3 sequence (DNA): TGCGCCAGCAGCTTTAGGGACAGGGGGCATCAGCCCCAGCATTTT. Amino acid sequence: CASSFRDRGHQPQHF.

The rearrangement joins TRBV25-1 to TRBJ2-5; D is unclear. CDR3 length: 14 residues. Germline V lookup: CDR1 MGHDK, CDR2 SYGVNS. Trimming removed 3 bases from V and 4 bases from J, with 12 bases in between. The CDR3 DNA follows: TGTGCCAGCAGTGATACAGCTTTCCGAGAGACCCAGTACTTC. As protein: CASSDTAFRETQYF.

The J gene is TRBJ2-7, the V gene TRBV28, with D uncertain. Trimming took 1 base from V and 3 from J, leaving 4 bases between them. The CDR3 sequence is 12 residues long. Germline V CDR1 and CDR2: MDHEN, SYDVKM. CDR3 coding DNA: TGTGCCAGCAGTTTATCGGACTACGAGCAGTACTTC. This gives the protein CASSLSDYEQYF.

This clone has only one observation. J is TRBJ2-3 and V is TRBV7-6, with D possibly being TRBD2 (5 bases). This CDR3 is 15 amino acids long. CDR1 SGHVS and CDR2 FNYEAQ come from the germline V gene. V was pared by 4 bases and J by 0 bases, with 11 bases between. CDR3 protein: CASSSEGTSTDTQYF. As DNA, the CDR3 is TGTGCCAGCAGCTCAGAGGGTACTAGCACAGATACGCAGTATTTT.

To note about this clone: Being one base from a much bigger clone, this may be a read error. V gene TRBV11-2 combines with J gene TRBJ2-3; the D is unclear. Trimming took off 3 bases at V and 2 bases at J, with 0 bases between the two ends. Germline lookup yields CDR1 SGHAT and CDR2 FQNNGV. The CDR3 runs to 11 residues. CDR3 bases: TGTGCCAGCAGCTTCACAGATACGCAGTATTTT. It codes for CASSFTDTQYF.

In DNA form, the CDR3 reads TGTGCCAGCAGTTTTAGCGGGAGGACCGATACGCAGTATTTT. Protein product: CASSFSGRTDTQYF. The V call is TRBV27, the J call TRBJ2-3, with 10 nucleotides matching TRBD2. V lost 3 bases to trimming and J lost 6 bases; unmatched junction nucleotides: 3. Germline V CDR1 and CDR2: MNHEY, SMNVEV (reference sequence). CDR3 length: 14 amino acids.

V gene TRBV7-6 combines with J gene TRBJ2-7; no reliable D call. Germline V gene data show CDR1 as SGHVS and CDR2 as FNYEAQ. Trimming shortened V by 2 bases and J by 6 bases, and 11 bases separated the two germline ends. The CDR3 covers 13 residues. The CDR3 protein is CASSLPLSLEQYF. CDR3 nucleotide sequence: TGTGCCAGCAGCTTACCTTTATCGCTCGAGCAGTACTTC.

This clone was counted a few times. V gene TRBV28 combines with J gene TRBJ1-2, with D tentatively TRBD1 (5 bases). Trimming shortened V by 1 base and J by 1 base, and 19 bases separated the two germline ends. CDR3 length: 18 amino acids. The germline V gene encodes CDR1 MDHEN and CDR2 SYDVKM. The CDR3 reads CASSLLGRWGTYNYGYTF. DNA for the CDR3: TGTGCCAGCAGTTTATTGGGTCGATGGGGGACCTATAACTATGGCTACACCTTC.

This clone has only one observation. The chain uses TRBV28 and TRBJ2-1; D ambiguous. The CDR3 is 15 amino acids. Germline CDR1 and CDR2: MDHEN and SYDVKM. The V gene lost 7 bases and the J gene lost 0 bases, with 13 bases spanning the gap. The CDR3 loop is CASIRGLVSYNEQFF. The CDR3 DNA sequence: TGTGCCAGCATACGTGGCCTAGTCTCCTACAATGAGCAGTTCTTC.

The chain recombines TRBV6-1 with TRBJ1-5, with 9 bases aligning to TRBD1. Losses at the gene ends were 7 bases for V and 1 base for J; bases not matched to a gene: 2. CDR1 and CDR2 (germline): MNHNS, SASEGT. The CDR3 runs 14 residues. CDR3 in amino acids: CASKQGASNQPQHF. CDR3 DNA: TGTGCCAGCAAACAGGGGGCGAGCAATCAGCCCCAGCATTTT.

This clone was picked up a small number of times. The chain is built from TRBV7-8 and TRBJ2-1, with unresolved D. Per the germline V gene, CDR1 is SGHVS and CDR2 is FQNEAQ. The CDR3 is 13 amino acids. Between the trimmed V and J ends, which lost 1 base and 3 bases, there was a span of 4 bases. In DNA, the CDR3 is TGTGCCAGCAGCTTAGAATACTACAATGAGCAGTTCTTC. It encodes CASSLEYYNEQFF.

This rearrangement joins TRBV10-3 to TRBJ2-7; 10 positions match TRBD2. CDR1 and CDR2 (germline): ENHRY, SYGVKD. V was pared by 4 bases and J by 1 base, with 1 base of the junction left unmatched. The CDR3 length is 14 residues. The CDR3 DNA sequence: TGTGCCATCAGTGGGACTAGCGGATCCTACGAGCAGTACTTC. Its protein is CAISGTSGSYEQYF.

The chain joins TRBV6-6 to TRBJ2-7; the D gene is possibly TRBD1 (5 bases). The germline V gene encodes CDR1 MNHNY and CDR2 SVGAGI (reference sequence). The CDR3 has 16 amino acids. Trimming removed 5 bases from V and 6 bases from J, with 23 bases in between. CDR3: CASSQGSQGYLTEQYV. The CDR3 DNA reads TGTGCCAGCAGTCAAGGCTCGCAGGGTTATTTGACCGAGCAGTACGTC.

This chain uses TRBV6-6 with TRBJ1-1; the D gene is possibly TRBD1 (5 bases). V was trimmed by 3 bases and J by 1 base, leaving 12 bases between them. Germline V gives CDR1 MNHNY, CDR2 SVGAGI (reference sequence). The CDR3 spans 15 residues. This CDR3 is CASSYLDRANTEAFF. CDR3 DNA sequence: TGTGCCAGCAGTTATCTCGACAGAGCGAACACTGAAGCTTTCTTT.

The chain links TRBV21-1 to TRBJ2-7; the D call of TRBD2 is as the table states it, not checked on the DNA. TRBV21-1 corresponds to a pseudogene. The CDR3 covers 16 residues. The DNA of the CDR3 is TGTGCCAGCAGGGTTGGTCTAGCTACACGTTTAGACGAGCAGTACTTC. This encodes CASRVGLATRLDEQYF.

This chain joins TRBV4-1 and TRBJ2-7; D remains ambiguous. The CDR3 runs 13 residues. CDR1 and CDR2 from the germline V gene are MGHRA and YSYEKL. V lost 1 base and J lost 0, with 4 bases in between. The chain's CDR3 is CASSQGGSYEQYF. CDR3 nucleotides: TGCGCCAGCAGCCAAGGGGGCTCCTACGAGCAGTACTTC.

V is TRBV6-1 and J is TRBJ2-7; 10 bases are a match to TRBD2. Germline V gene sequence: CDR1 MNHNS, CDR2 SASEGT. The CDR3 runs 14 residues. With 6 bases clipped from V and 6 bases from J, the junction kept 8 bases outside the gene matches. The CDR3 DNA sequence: TGTGCCAGCAGCCTCGGGGTAGCGGGAGGCGAGCAGTACGTC. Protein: CASSLGVAGGEQYV.

The CDR3 bases are TGTGCCAGTAGTAAAGACAGGGGGAACACTGAAGCTTTCTTT. Translation: CASSKDRGNTEAFF. The genes are TRBV19 and TRBJ1-1; 8 bases map to TRBD1. The germline V gene has CDR1 LNHDA and CDR2 SQIVND (reference sequence). The CDR3 consists of 14 residues. Unmatched junction bases numbered 2, after V lost 4 bases and J lost 1 base. The entire variable domain, with the rest obtained from reference TRBV19 and TRBJ1-1, is as follows: DGGITQSPKYLFRKEGQNVTLSCEQNLNHDAMYWYRQDPGQGLRLIYYSQIVNDFQKGDIAEGYSVSREKKESFPLTVTSAQKNPTAFYLCASSKDRGNTEAFFGQGTRLTVV.

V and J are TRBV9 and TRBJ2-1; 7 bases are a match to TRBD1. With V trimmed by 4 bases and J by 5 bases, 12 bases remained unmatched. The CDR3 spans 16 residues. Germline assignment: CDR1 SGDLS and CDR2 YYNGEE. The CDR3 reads CASSPRQGIRNNEQFF. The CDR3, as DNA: TGTGCCAGCAGCCCACGACAGGGAATTAGGAACAATGAGCAGTTCTTC.

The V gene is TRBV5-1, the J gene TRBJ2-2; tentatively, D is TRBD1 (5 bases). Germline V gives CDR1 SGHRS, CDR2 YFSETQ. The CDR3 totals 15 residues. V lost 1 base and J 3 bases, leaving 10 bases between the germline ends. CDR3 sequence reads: CASSLTGPHTGELFF. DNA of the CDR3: TGCGCCAGCAGCTTGACAGGACCACACACCGGGGAGCTGTTTTTT. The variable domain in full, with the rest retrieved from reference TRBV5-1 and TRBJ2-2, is KAGVTQTPRYLIKTRGQQVTLSCSPISGHRSVSWYQQTPGQGLQFLFEYFSETQRNKGNFPGRFSGRQFSNSRSEMNVSTLELGDSALYLCASSLTGPHTGELFFGEGSRLTVL.

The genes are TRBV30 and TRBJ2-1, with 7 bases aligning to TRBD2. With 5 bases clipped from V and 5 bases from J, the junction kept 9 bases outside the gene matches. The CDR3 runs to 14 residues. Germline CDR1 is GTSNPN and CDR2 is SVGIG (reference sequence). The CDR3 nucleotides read TGTGCCTGGGGGAGGGGAGCGGACCACAATGAGCAGTTCTTC. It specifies CAWGRGADHNEQFF.

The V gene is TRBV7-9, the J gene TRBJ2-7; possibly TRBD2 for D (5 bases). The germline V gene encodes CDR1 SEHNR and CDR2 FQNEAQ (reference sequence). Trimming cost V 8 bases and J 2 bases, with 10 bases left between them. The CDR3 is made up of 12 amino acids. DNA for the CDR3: TGTGCCAGCGGCGACGGGACCTACGAGCAGTACGTC. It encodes CASGDGTYEQYV.

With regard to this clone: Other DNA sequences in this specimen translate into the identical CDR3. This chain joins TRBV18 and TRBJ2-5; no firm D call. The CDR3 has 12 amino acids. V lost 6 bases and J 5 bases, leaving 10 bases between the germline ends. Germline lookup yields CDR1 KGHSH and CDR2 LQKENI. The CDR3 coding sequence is TGTGCCAGCTCCCCGACCGAGGAGACCCAGTACTTC. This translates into CASSPTEETQYF.

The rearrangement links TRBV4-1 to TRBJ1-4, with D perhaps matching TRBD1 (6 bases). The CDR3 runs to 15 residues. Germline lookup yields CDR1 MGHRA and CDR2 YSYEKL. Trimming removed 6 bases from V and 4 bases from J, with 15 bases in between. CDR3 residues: CASRRENRDNEKLFF. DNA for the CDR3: TGCGCCAGCAGACGGGAGAACAGGGATAATGAAAAACTGTTTTTT.

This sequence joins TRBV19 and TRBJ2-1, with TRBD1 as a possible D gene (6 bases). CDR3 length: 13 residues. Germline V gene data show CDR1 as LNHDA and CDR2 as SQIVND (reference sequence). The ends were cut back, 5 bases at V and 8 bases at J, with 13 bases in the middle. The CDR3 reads CASSPTGFDEQFF. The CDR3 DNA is TGTGCCAGTAGTCCGACAGGTTTCGATGAGCAGTTCTTC.

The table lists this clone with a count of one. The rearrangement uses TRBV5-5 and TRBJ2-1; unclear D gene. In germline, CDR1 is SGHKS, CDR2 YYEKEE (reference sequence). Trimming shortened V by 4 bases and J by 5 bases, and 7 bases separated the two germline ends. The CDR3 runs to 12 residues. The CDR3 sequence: CASSPTHNEQFF. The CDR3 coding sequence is TGTGCCAGCAGCCCCACTCACAATGAGCAGTTCTTC.

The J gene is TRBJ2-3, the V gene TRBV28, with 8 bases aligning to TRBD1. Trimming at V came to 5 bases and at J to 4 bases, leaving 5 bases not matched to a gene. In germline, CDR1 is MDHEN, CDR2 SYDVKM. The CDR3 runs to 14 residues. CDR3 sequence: CASSIGQGPDTQYF. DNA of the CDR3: TGTGCCAGCAGTATCGGACAGGGACCAGATACGCAGTATTTT.